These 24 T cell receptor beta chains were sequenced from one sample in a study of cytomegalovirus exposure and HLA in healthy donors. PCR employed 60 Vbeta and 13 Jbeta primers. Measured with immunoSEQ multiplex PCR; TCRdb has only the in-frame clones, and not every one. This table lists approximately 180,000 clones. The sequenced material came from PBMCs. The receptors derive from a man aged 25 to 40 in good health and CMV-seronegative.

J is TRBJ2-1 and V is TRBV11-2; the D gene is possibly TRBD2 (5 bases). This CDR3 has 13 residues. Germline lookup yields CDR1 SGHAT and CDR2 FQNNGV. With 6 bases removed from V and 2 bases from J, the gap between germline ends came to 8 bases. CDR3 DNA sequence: TGTGCCAGCAGGCCCGGGACCTACAATGAGCAGTTCTTC. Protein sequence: CASRPGTYNEQFF.

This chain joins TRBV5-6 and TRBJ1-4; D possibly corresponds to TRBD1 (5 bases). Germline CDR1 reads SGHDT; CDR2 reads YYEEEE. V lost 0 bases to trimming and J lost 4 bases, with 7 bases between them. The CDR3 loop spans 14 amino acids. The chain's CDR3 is CASSLEGDNEKLFF. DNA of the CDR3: TGTGCCAGCAGCTTGGAAGGGGATAATGAAAAACTGTTTTTT.

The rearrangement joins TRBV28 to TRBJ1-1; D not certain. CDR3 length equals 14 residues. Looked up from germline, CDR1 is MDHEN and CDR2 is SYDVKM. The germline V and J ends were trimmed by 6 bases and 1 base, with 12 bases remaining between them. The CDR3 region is CASRPGRGNTEAFF. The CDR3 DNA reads TGTGCCAGCAGACCTGGACGGGGGAACACTGAAGCTTTCTTT. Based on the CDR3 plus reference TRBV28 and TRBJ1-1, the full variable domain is DVKVTQSSRYLVKRTGEKVFLECVQDMDHENMFWYRQDPGLGLRLIYFSYDVKMKEKGDIPEGYSVSREKKERFSLILESASTNQTSMYLCASRPGRGNTEAFFGQGTRLTVV.

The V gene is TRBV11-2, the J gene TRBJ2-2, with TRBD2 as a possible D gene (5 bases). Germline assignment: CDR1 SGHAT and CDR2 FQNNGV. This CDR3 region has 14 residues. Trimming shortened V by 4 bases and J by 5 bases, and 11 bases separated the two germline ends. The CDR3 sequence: CASSSTRKTGELFF. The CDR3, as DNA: TGTGCCAGCAGCTCAACTAGGAAAACCGGGGAGCTGTTTTTT.

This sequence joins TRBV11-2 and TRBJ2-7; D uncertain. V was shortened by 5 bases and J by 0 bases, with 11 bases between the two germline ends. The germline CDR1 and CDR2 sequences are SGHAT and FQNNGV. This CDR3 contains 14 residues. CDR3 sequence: CASSGGLVSYEQYF. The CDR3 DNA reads TGTGCCAGCAGCGGCGGCTTAGTCTCCTACGAGCAGTACTTC.

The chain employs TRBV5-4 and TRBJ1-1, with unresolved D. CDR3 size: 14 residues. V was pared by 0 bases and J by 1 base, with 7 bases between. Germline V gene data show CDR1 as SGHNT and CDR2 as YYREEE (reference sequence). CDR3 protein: CASSLDLPNTEAFF. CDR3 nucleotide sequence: TGTGCCAGCAGCTTGGATCTCCCGAACACTGAAGCTTTCTTT. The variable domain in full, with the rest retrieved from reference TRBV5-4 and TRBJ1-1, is ETGVTQSPTHLIKTRGQQVTLRCSSQSGHNTVSWYQQALGQGPQFIFQYYREEENGRGNFPPRFSGLQFPNYSSELNVNALELDDSALYLCASSLDLPNTEAFFGQGTRLTVV.

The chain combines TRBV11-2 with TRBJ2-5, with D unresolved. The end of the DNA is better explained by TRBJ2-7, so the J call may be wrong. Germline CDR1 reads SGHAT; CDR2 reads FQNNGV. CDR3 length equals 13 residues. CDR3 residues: CASSFPGSYEQYF. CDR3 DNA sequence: TGTGCCAGCAGCTTCCCGGGTTCCTACGAGCAGTACTTC.

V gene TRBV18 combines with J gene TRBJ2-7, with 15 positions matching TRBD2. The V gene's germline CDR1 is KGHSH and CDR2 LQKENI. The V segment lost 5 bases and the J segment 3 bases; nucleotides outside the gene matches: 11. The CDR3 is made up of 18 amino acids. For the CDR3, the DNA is TGTGCCAGCTCATCTCCGGGACTAGCGGGGGGCGCAAACTACGAGCAGTACTTC. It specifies CASSSPGLAGGANYEQYF.

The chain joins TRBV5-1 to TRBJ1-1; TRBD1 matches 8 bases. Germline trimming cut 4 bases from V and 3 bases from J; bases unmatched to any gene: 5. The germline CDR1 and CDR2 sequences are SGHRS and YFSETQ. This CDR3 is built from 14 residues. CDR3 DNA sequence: TGCGCCAGCAGCCTGGGACAGGTCGACACTGAAGCTTTCTTT. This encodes CASSLGQVDTEAFF.

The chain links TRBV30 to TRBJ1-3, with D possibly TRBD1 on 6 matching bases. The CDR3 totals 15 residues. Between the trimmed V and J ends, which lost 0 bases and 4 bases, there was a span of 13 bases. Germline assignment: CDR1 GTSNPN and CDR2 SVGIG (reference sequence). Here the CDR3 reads CAWSVLDSLGNTIYF. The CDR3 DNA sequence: TGTGCCTGGAGTGTATTGGACAGTTTGGGAAACACCATATATTTT.

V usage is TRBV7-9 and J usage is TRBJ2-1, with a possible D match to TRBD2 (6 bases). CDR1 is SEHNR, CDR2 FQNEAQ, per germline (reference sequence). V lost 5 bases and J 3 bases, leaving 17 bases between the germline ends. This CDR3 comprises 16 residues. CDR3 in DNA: TGTGCCAGCAGCCCCCCCGGGGGAGACCTCTACAATGAGCAGTTCTTC. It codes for CASSPPGGDLYNEQFF.

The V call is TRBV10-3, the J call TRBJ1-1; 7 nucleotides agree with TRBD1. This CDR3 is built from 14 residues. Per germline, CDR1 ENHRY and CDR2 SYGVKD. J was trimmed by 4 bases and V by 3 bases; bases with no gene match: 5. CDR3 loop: CAISEQGSGTEAFF. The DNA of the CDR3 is TGTGCCATCAGTGAACAGGGGTCGGGCACTGAAGCTTTCTTT.

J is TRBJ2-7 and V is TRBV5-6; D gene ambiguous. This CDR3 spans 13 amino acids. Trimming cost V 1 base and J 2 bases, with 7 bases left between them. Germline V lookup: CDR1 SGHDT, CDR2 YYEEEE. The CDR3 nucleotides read TGTGCCAGCAGCTTGATAGCTCCCTACGAGCAGTACTTC. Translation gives CASSLIAPYEQYF.

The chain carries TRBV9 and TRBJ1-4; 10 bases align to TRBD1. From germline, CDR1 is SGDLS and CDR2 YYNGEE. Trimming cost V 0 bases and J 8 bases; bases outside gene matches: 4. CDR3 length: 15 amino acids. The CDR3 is CASSVDGQGGEKLFF. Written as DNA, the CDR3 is TGTGCCAGCAGCGTAGACGGACAGGGGGGGGAAAAACTGTTTTTT.

DNA of the CDR3: TGTGCCAGCAGCCCCTTTTTGGGAGAGGGAAACATTCAGTACTTC. Residues: CASSPFLGEGNIQYF. The chain uses TRBV14 and TRBJ2-4, with a weak D call TRBD2 (5 bases). Trimming took 4 bases from V and 6 from J, leaving 16 bases between them. This CDR3 contains 15 residues. Germline CDR1 reads SGHDN; CDR2 reads FVKESK. The full variable domain, with the rest looked up from reference TRBV14 and TRBJ2-4, is EAGVTQFPSHSVIEKGQTVTLRCDPISGHDNLYWYRRVMGKEIKFLLHFVKESKQDESGMPNNRFLAERTGGTYSTLKVQPAELEDSGVYFCASSPFLGEGNIQYFGAGTRLSVL.

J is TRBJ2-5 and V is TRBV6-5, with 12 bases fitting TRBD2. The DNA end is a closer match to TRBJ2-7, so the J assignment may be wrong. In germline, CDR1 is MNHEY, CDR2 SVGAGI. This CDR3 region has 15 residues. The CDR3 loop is CASSYSTSGGYEQYF. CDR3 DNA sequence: TGTGCCAGCAGTTACTCTACTAGCGGGGGGTACGAGCAGTACTTC.

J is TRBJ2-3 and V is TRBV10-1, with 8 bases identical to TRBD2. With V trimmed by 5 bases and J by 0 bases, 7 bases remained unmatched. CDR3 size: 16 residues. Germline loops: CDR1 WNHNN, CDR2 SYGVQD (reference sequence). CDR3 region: CASSSQTGGSTDTQYF. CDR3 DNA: TGCGCCAGCAGTTCACAGACGGGGGGGAGCACAGATACGCAGTATTTT.

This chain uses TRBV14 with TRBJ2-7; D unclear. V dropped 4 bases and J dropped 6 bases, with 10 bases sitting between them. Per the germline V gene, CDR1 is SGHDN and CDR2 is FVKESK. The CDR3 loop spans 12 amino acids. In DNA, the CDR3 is TGTGCCAGCAGCCGATTTTCGGTCGAGCAGTACTTC. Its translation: CASSRFSVEQYF. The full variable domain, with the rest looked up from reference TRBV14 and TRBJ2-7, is EAGVTQFPSHSVIEKGQTVTLRCDPISGHDNLYWYRRVMGKEIKFLLHFVKESKQDESGMPNNRFLAERTGGTYSTLKVQPAELEDSGVYFCASSRFSVEQYFGPGTRLTVT.

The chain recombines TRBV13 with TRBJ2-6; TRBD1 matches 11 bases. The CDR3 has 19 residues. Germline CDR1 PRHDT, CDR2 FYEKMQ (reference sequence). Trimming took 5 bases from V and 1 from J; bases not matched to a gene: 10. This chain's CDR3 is CASSTSPGQGVSGANVLTF. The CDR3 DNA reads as TGTGCCAGCAGCACCTCCCCGGGACAGGGGGTATCTGGGGCCAACGTCCTGACTTTC.

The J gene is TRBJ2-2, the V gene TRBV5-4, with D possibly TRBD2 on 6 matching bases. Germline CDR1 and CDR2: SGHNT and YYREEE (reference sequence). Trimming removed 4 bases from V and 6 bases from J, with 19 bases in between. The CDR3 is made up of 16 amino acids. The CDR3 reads CASSLAAGGIAGELFF. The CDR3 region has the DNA TGTGCCAGCAGCCTGGCGGCAGGCGGGATTGCCGGGGAGCTGTTTTTT. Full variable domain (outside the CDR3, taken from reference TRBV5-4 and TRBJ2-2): ETGVTQSPTHLIKTRGQQVTLRCSSQSGHNTVSWYQQALGQGPQFIFQYYREEENGRGNFPPRFSGLQFPNYSSELNVNALELDDSALYLCASSLAAGGIAGELFFGEGSRLTVL.

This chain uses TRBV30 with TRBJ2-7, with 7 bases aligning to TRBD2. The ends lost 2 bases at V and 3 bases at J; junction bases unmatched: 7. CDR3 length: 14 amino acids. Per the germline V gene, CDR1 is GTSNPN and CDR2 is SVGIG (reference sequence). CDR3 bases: TGTGCCTGGAGTCCCGGGACTACTCTCTACGAGCAGTACTTC. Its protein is CAWSPGTTLYEQYF.

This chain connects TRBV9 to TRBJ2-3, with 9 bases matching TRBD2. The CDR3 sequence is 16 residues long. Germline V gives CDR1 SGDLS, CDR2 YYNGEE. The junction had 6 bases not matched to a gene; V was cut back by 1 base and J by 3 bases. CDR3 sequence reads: CASSVLGRGGTDTQYF. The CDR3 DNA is TGTGCCAGCAGCGTATTAGGGCGGGGGGGTACAGATACGCAGTATTTT.

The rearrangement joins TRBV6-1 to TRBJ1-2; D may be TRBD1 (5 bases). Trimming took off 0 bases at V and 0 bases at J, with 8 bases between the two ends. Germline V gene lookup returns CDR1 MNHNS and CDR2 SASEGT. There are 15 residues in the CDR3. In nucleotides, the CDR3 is TGTGCCAGCAGTGAAGCGGCAGGGCCTAACTATGGCTACACCTTC. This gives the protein CASSEAAGPNYGYTF.

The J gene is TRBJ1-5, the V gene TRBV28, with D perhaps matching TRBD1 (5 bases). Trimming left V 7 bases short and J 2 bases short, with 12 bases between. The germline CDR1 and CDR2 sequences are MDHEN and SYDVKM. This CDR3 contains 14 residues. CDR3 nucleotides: TGTGCCAGCACCCCTGGGGGGGGCAATCAGCCCCAGCATTTT. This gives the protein CASTPGGGNQPQHF.